What follows are 9 T cell receptor beta chains derived from one specimen sequenced in a study of blood T cell repertoires in COVID-19. This table comes from immunoSEQ multiplex PCR, and its TCRdb copy is limited to in-frame clones, with some not included. The sample records more than 40,000 clones, roughly 84% being singletons. Source material: peripheral blood. Receptor source: a middle-aged man with active COVID-19.

The V call is TRBV4-3, the J call TRBJ2-3; 9 nucleotides align to TRBD2. Germline V gives CDR1 LGHNA, CDR2 YSLEER. The CDR3 contains 17 residues. The V segment lost 1 base and the J segment 4 bases; nucleotides outside the gene matches: 9. This CDR3 is CASSQVRLAGPADTQYF. CDR3 in DNA: TGCGCCAGCAGCCAAGTGCGGCTAGCGGGGCCGGCAGATACGCAGTATTTT.

CDR3: CASSYPGAGEYGYTF. CDR3 nucleotide sequence: TGTGCCAGCAGTTACCCCGGTGCGGGGGAGTATGGCTACACCTTC. The chain has TRBV6-6 and TRBJ1-2; perhaps TRBD1 as D (5 bases). CDR3 length: 15 residues. With 2 bases removed from V and 5 bases from J, the gap between germline ends came to 15 bases. Germline CDR1 reads MNHNY; CDR2 reads SVGAGI (reference sequence).

The chain recombines TRBV18 with TRBJ1-1, with 8 bases fitting TRBD1. The CDR3 has 15 residues. Germline V gives CDR1 KGHSH, CDR2 LQKENI. Trimming removed 3 bases from V and 4 bases from J; junction bases left unmatched: 7. For the CDR3, the DNA is TGTGCCAGCTCACCGACAGGGGAAGGAAGCACTGAAGCTTTCTTT. Amino acids: CASSPTGEGSTEAFF.

V usage is TRBV5-1 and J usage is TRBJ1-2; tentatively, D is TRBD1 (5 bases). Looked up from germline, CDR1 is SGHRS and CDR2 is YFSETQ. The CDR3 is 15 residues long. V was trimmed by 7 bases and J by 7 bases, leaving 23 bases between them. Written as DNA, the CDR3 is TGCGCCAGCGGGAGGGATCTCGCCAGGGAGGGTGGCTACACCTTC. This gives the protein CASGRDLAREGGYTF.

The gene calls are TRBV27 and TRBJ2-1; maybe TRBD1 (5 bases). The CDR3 runs 13 residues. The germline V and J ends were trimmed by 6 bases and 7 bases, with 13 bases remaining between them. The germline CDR1 and CDR2 sequences are MNHEY and SMNVEV (reference sequence). The CDR3 coding sequence is TGTGCCAGCAGATCCACAGGTTCGAATGAGCAGTTCTTC. This gives the protein CASRSTGSNEQFF.

This clone was observed a few times. The J gene is TRBJ1-6, the V gene TRBV6-5; 9 nucleotides line up with TRBD1. The CDR3 runs 15 residues. Per the germline V gene, CDR1 is MNHEY and CDR2 is SVGAGI. J lost 5 bases, V lost 3 bases, and 2 bases had no gene match. CDR3 amino acids: CASSYWTGDNSPLHF. The CDR3 nucleotides read TGTGCCAGCAGTTATTGGACAGGGGATAATTCACCCCTCCACTTT.

J is TRBJ2-1 and V is TRBV6-2 or TRBV6-3; D might be TRBD1 (5 bases). Trimming removed 2 bases at V and 8 bases at J, with 10 bases between. This CDR3 is built from 13 residues. From germline, CDR1 is MNHEY and CDR2 SVGEGT. The CDR3 loop reads CASSYPGSHEQFF. DNA for the CDR3: TGTGCCAGCAGTTACCCAGGGTCGCATGAGCAGTTCTTC.

The rearrangement links TRBV7-9 to TRBJ1-1, with D perhaps matching TRBD1 (5 bases). This CDR3 comprises 16 residues. Germline loops: CDR1 SEHNR, CDR2 FQNEAQ (reference sequence). V was clipped by 1 base and J by 1 base, with 13 bases between them. The DNA of the CDR3 is TGTGCCAGCAGCTTAGATTTGGTAGGGGCGAACACTGAAGCTTTCTTT. It specifies CASSLDLVGANTEAFF.

This clone was counted between two and nine times. The V and J genes are TRBV6-5 and TRBJ2-7; the D gene is possibly TRBD2 (6 bases). Germline V lookup: CDR1 MNHEY, CDR2 SVGAGI. The V gene lost 8 bases and the J gene lost 0 bases, with 17 bases spanning the gap. The CDR3 consists of 15 residues. This CDR3 is CASSGITAGSYEQYF. DNA for the CDR3: TGTGCCAGCTCAGGTATAACAGCGGGCTCCTACGAGCAGTACTTC.